This T cell receptor (beta chain) was captured in a study of identical twins. Study findings and constraints: Insertion counts were lower in abundant cord blood beta clonotypes, a trend that memory repertoires did not show.

Germline CDR1 SGHRS, CDR2 YFSETQ. V lost 1 base, J lost 5 bases, and 18 bases lay in between. This CDR3 contains 16 residues. TCRdb redid the calling of the 5' RACE reads with MiXCR, one entry per CDR3 protein. The sample holds 640,000 or so distinct CDR3 sequences, around 6% seen once. A few counts support this clonotype. Its antigen remains unidentified. The specimen sequenced was naive T cells sorted from blood. The TCR originated in a man aged 18 to 30 in good health. This chain links TRBV5-1 with TRBJ2-5; tentative D call: TRBD1 (6 bases). Here the CDR3 DNA reads TGCGCCAGCAGCTTGCGGGACCCGAAAGGGGGTGAGACCCAGTACTTC. Its protein is CASSLRDPKGGETQYF. The variable domain in full, completed from reference TRBV5-1 and TRBJ2-5, reads KAGVTQTPRYLIKTRGQQVTLSCSPISGHRSVSWYQQTPGQGLQFLFEYFSETQRNKGNFPGRFSGRQFSNSRSEMNVSTLELGDSALYLCASSLRDPKGGETQYFGPGTRLLVL.